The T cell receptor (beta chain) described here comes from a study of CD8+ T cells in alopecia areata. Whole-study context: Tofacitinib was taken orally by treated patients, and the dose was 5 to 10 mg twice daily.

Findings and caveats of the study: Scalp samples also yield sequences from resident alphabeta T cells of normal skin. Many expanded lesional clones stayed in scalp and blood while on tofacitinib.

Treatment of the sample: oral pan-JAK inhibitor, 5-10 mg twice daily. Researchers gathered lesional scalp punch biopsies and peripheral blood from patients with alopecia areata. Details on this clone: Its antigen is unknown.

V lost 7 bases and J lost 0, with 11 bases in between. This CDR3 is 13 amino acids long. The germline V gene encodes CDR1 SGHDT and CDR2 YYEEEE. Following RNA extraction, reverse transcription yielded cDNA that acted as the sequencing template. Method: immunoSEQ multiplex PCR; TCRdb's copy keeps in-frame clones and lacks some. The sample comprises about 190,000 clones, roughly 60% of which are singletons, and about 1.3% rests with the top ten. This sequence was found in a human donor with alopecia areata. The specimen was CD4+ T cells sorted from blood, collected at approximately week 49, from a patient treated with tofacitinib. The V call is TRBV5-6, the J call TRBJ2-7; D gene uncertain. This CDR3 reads CASSLQFSYEQYF. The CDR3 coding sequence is TGTGCCAGCTCTTTACAGTTCTCCTACGAGCAGTACTTC.